This T cell receptor beta chain was observed in a study of shared clonotypes between healthy human individuals. Study results and caveats: Naive subsets generally exceeded memory subsets in estimated richness. Some naive CD4 clonotypes, 4% to 6%, turned up in common across a handful of donors.

There were no recent acute infections or vaccinations among the donors, who were healthy HIV-negative adults. The split of CD4+ cells yielded CD45RA+ naive and CD45RA-negative memory subsets. This clone showed up just a few times. As yet, its antigen is unknown. TCRdb's copy holds only in-frame clones and misses some; the assay was immunoSEQ multiplex PCR. The table lists millions of clones, around 90% of them singletons. Germline-derived CDR1 and CDR2 are MGHRA and YSYEKL. V was trimmed by 4 bases and J by 10 bases, leaving 14 bases between them. The CDR3 length is 13 residues. The chain joins TRBV4-1 to TRBJ2-1; tentatively, D is TRBD2 (7 bases). Sequenced material: naive CD4+ T cells sorted from blood. Indicated subset: CD45RA+ positively selected. The clonotype was recovered from a man between 18 and 35 years old in good health. Here the CDR3 reads CASSLGGGREQFF. In DNA, the CDR3 is TGCGCCAGCAGCCTTGGGGGGGGCAGGGAGCAGTTCTTC.